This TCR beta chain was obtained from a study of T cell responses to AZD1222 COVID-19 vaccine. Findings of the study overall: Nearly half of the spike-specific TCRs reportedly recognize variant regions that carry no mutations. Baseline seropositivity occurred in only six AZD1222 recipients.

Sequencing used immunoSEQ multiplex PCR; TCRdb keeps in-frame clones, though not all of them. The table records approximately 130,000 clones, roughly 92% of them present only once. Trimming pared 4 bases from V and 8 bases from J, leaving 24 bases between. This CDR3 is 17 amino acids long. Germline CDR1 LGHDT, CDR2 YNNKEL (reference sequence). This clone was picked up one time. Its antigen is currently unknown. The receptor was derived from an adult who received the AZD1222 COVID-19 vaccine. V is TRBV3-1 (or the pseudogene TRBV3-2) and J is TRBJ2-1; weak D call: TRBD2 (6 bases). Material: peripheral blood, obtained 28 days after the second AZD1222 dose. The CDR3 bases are TGTGCCAGCAGCCTCCGGGACTCAACCGCGCGTGCGGATGAGCAGTTCTTC. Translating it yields CASSLRDSTARADEQFF.